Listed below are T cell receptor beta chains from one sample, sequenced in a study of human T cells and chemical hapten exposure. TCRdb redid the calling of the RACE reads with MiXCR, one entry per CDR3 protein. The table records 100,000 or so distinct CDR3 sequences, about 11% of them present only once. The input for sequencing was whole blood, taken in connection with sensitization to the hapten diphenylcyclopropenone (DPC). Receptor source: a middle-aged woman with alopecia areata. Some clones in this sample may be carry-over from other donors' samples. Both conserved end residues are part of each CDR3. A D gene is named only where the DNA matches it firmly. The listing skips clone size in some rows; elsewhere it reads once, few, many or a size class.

DNA: TGCGCCAGCAAGGGGGCGGGGGGCTCCAATCAGCCCCAGCATTTT; CDR3: CASKGAGGSNQPQHF; J: TRBJ1-5; V: TRBV10-1; size: -; D: TRBD1
DNA: TGCAGTGCTAGACAACCAGTGGTCGAGCAGTACTTC; CDR3: CSARQPVVEQYF; J: TRBJ2-7; V: TRBV20-1; size: many; D: -
DNA: TGTGCCAGCAGCTTAGATAGTGATGAGCAGTTCTTC; CDR3: CASSLDSDEQFF; J: TRBJ2-1; V: TRBV7-2; size: -; D: -
DNA: TGCAGCGTCCGGGACAGGGTAACTGAAGCTTTCTTT; CDR3: CSVRDRVTEAFF; J: TRBJ1-1; V: TRBV29-1; size: -; D: TRBD1
DNA: TGTGCCAGCAGCCATGTCACCGGGGAGCTGTTTTTT; CDR3: CASSHVTGELFF; J: TRBJ2-2; V: TRBV11-3; size: many; D: -
DNA: TGTGCCAGCAGTAGTGGAGACACAGATACGCAGTATTTT; CDR3: CASSSGDTDTQYF; J: TRBJ2-3; V: TRBV5-6; size: -; D: -
DNA: TGTGCCAGCAGTTACTCGAGTCCCTTCACCGGGGAGCTGTTTTTT; CDR3: CASSYSSPFTGELFF; J: TRBJ2-2; V: TRBV6-2/TRBV6-3; size: many; D: -
DNA: TGCAGTGCTAACAGGGGAGATAACACTGAAGCTTTCTTT; CDR3: CSANRGDNTEAFF; J: TRBJ1-1; V: TRBV20-1; size: -; D: TRBD1
DNA: TGTGCCAGCAGCTCTGGGGCCCCAGGAGCGGGTCAGCCCCAGCATTTT; CDR3: CASSSGAPGAGQPQHF; J: TRBJ1-5; V: TRBV9; size: -; D: -
DNA: TGTGCCAGCAGTTTCACCCCCGGACTAGCGGGAGATAATGAGCAGTTCTTC; CDR3: CASSFTPGLAGDNEQFF; J: TRBJ2-1; V: TRBV28; size: many; D: TRBD2
DNA: TGCGCCAGCAGGGCTCCGGGACTAGGGCCCTACGAGCAGTACTTC; CDR3: CASRAPGLGPYEQYF; J: TRBJ2-7; V: TRBV10-1; size: many; D: TRBD2
DNA: TGTGCCGGCAGCTTGGGACCAGACAGGGATACCTACGAGCAGTACTTC; CDR3: CAGSLGPDRDTYEQYF; J: TRBJ2-7; V: TRBV5-4; size: -; D: TRBD1